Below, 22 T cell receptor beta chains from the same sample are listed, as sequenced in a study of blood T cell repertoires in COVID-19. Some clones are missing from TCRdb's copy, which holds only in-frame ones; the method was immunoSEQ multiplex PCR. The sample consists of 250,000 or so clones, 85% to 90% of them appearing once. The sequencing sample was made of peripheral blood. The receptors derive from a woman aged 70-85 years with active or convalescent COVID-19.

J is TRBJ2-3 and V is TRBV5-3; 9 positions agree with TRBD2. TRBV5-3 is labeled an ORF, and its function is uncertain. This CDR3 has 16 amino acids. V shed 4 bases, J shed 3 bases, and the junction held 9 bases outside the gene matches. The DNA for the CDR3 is TGTGCCAGAAGCCTGGGGGTAGCGGGGGCAACAGATACGCAGTATTTT. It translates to CARSLGVAGATDTQYF.

This CDR3 is CASSFTSPKQEKLFF. Written as DNA, the CDR3 is TGTGCCAGCAGCTTCACTTCTCCGAAACAGGAAAAACTGTTTTTT. The V call is TRBV7-2, the J call TRBJ1-4; D gene uncertain. The CDR3 runs to 15 residues. Trimming cost V 3 bases and J 8 bases, with 16 bases left between them. Germline V gives CDR1 SGHTA, CDR2 FQGNSA.

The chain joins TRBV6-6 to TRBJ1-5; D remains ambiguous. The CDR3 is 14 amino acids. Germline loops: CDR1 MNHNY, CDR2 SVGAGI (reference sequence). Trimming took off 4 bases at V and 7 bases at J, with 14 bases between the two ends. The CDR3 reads CASSFIPATQPQHF. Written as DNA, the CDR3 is TGTGCCAGCAGTTTCATACCGGCGACACAGCCCCAGCATTTT.

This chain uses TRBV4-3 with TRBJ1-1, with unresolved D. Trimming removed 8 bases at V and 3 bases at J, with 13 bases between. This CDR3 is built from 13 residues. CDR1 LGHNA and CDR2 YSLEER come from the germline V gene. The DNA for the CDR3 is TGCGCCAGCGGCCCTGGAGGGTACACTGAAGCTTTCTTT. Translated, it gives CASGPGGYTEAFF.

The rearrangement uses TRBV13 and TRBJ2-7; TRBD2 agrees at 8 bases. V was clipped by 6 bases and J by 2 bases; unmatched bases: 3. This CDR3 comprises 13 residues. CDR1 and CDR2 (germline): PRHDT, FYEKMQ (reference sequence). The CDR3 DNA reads TGTGCCAGCAGTTCGGGACTAGCCTACGAGCAGTACTTC. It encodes CASSSGLAYEQYF.

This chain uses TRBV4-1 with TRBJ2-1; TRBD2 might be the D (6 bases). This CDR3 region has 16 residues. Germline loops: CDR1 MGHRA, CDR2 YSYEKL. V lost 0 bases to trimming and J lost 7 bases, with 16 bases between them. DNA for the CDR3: TGCGCCAGCAGCCAAGATTTGGGACTTTCCTTAAATGAGCAGTTCTTC. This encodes CASSQDLGLSLNEQFF.

CDR3 DNA sequence: TGTGCTAGTGGTCCTAACAGCGCCGGGACAGGGGGATCACCCCTCCACTTT. Residues: CASGPNSAGTGGSPLHF. This rearrangement joins TRBV12-5 to TRBJ1-6; the match to TRBD1 covers 11 bases. The CDR3 spans 17 residues. Looked up from germline, CDR1 is LGHNT and CDR2 is FRNRAP. V trimming: 5 bases; J trimming: 10 bases; junction bases outside the gene matches: 13.

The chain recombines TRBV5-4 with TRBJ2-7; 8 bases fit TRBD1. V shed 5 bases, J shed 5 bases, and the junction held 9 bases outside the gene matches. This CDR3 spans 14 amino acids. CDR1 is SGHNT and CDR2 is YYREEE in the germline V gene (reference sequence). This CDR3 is CASSWQGAANEQYF. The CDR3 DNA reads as TGTGCCAGCAGTTGGCAGGGGGCGGCAAACGAGCAGTACTTC.

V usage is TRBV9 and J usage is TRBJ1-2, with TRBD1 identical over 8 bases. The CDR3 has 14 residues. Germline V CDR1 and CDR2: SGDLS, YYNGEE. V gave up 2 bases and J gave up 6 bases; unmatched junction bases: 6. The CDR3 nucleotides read TGTGCCAGCAGCGTTACGACAGGGGCCCATGGCTACACCTTC. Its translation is CASSVTTGAHGYTF.

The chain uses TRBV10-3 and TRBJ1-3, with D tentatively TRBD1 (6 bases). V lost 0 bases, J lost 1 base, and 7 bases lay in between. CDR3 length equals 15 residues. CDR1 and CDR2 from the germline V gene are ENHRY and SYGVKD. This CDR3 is CAISESQGSGNTIYF. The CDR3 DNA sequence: TGTGCCATCAGTGAGTCCCAGGGGTCTGGAAACACCATATATTTT.

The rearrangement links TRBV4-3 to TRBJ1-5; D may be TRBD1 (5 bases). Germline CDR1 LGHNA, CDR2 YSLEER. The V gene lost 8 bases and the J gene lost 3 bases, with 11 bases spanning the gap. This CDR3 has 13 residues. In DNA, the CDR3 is TGCGCCAGCGGCAGGGATCTCAATCAGCCCCAGCATTTT. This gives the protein CASGRDLNQPQHF.

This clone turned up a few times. CDR3 DNA sequence: TGTGCCAGCAGGCAAACAGGGGCCGGTGGAAACACCATATATTTT. It codes for CASRQTGAGGNTIYF. This chain links TRBV13 with TRBJ1-3; 7 positions agree with TRBD1. This CDR3 spans 15 amino acids. The V gene end was trimmed by 6 bases and the J gene end by 3 bases; junction bases not matched to a gene: 8. Per germline, CDR1 PRHDT and CDR2 FYEKMQ (reference sequence).

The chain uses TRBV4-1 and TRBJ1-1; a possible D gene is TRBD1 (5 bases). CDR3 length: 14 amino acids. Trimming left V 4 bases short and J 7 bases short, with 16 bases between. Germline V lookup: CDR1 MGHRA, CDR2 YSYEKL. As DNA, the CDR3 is TGCGCCAGCAGCCTAGGAGAAGCGGGGCTTGAAGCTTTCTTT. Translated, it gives CASSLGEAGLEAFF.

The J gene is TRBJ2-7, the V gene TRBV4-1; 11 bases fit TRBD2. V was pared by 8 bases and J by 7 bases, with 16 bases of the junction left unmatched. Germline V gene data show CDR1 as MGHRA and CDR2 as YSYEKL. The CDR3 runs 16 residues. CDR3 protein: CASRWDVSGGAGEQYF. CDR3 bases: TGCGCCAGCCGGTGGGATGTTAGCGGGGGGGCCGGGGAGCAGTACTTC.

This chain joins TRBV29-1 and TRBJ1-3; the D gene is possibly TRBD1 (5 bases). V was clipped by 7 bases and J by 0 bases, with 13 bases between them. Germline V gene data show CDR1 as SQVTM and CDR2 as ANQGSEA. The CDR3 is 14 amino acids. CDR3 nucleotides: TGCAGCGCTAAACAGGCCGGCTCTGGAAACACCATATATTTT. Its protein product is CSAKQAGSGNTIYF.

The CDR3 sequence: CASSFGGEDTQYF. The CDR3 DNA reads TGTGCCAGCAGCTTCGGGGGGGAGGATACGCAGTATTTT. V and J are TRBV5-4 and TRBJ2-3; 8 bases fit TRBD2. The CDR3 totals 13 residues. Germline V gene sequence: CDR1 SGHNT, CDR2 YYREEE (reference sequence). The ends lost 2 bases at V and 6 bases at J; junction bases unmatched: 2. Combining the CDR3 with reference TRBV5-4 and TRBJ2-3 gives the whole variable domain ETGVTQSPTHLIKTRGQQVTLRCSSQSGHNTVSWYQQALGQGPQFIFQYYREEENGRGNFPPRFSGLQFPNYSSELNVNALELDDSALYLCASSFGGEDTQYFGPGTRLTVL.

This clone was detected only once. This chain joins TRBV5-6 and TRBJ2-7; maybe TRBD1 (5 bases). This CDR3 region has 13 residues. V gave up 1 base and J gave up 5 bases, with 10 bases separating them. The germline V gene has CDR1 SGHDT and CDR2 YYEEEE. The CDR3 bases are TGTGCCAGCAGCTTGCGGCAGGGCCACGAGCAGTACTTC. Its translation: CASSLRQGHEQYF.

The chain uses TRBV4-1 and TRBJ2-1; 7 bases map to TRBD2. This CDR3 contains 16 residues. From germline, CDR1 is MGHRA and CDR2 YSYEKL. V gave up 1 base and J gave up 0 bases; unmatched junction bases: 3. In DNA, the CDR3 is TGCGCCAGCAGCCAAGTATGGACTAGCTCCTACAATGAGCAGTTCTTC. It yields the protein CASSQVWTSSYNEQFF.

CDR3 protein: CASSLQAGTSSYEQYF. The CDR3 DNA sequence: TGTGCCAGCAGCTTACAGGCGGGGACTAGCTCCTACGAGCAGTACTTC. The chain uses TRBV7-2 and TRBJ2-7; 8 nucleotides match TRBD2. This CDR3 region has 16 residues. Germline CDR1 and CDR2: SGHTA and FQGNSA. J lost 0 bases, V lost 2 bases, and 6 bases had no gene match.

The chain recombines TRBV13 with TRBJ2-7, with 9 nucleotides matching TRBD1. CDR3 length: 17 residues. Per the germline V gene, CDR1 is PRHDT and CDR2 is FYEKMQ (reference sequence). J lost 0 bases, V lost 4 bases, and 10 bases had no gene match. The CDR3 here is CASSYAPGTGNSYEQYF. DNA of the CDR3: TGTGCCAGCAGCTATGCCCCCGGGACAGGGAACTCCTACGAGCAGTACTTC. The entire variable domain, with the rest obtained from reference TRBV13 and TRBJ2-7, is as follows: AAGVIQSPRHLIKEKRETATLKCYPIPRHDTVYWYQQGPGQDPQFLISFYEKMQSDKGSIPDRFSAQQFSDYHSELNMSSLELGDSALYFCASSYAPGTGNSYEQYFGPGTRLTVT.

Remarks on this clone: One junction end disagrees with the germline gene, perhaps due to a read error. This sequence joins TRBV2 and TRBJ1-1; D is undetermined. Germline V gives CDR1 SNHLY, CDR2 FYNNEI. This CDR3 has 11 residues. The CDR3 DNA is TGTGCCTCTGCGACCCCTCCGTGGGGAGTCTTT. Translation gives CASATPPWGVF.

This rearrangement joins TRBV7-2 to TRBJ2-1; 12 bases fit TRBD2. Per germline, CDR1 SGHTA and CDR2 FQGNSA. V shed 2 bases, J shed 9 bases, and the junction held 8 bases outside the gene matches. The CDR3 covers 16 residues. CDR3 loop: CASSLRGLAGGAEQFF. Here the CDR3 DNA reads TGTGCCAGCAGCTTACGAGGGCTAGCGGGGGGGGCTGAGCAGTTCTTC.